These 24 T cell receptor beta chains were sequenced from one sample in a study of metastatic and nonmetastatic thyroid tumors. TCRdb re-processed the PCR reads through MiXCR. The sample records around 37,000 clones, approximately 25% being singletons. Patients underwent thyroid surgery, and none had received any treatment before it. Sequencing was carried out using tumor tissue. The source of these receptors is a female donor with papillary thyroid cancer or a benign thyroid nodule (not recorded which). Some clones in this sample may be carry-over from other donors' samples.

V and J are TRBV18 and TRBJ2-7; maybe TRBD1 (6 bases). V lost 3 bases, J lost 0 bases, and 21 bases lay in between. The germline gives CDR1 KGHSH, CDR2 LQKENI. The CDR3 has 18 amino acids. CDR3 bases: TGTGCCAGCTCACCTTACGAACGGACAGTGCAGAGCTCCTACGAGCAGTACTTC. Translating it yields CASSPYERTVQSSYEQYF.

This clone showed up just a few times. This rearrangement joins TRBV9 to TRBJ1-1; a weak D match, TRBD1 (5 bases). The CDR3 contains 12 residues. The germline gives CDR1 SGDLS, CDR2 YYNGEE. V shed 5 bases and J shed 0 bases, with 5 bases lying between them. The chain's CDR3 is CASRGVNTEAFF. CDR3 sequence (DNA): TGTGCCAGCAGAGGGGTGAACACTGAAGCTTTCTTT.

In its sample, this clone was seen a few times. The V call is TRBV6-5, the J call TRBJ2-7, with D maybe TRBD2 (5 bases). CDR3 length equals 15 residues. The germline V and J ends were trimmed by 0 bases and 1 base, with 10 bases remaining between them. The V gene's germline CDR1 is MNHEY and CDR2 SVGAGI. CDR3 in DNA: TGTGCCAGCAGTTACTCAGAGGGTTTGTCCTACGAGCAGTACTTC. It encodes CASSYSEGLSYEQYF.

The gene calls are TRBV6-1 and TRBJ1-2; D is ambiguous. CDR1 is MNHNS and CDR2 is SASEGT in the germline V gene. Between the trimmed V and J ends, which lost 6 bases and 5 bases, there was a span of 10 bases. The CDR3 loop spans 12 amino acids. The CDR3 sequence is CASSEKGYGYTF. CDR3 nucleotides: TGTGCCAGCAGCGAGAAAGGATATGGCTACACCTTC.

This clone was observed many times. The genes are TRBV7-3 and TRBJ1-1; D is unclear. The germline CDR1 and CDR2 sequences are SGHTA and FQGTGA. The V end was cut by 0 bases, the J end by 4 bases, with 12 bases between. The CDR3 consists of 15 residues. CDR3 sequence reads: CASSLTGDGFTEAFF. The CDR3 DNA reads as TGTGCCAGCAGCTTAACTGGGGATGGTTTCACTGAAGCTTTCTTT. Full variable domain (outside the CDR3, taken from reference TRBV7-3 and TRBJ1-1): GAGVSQTPSNKVTEKGKYVELRCDPISGHTALYWYRQSLGQGPEFLIYFQGTGAADDSGLPNDRFFAVRPEGSVSTLKIQRTERGDSAVYLCASSLTGDGFTEAFFGQGTRLTVV.

On this clone: This same CDR3 is encoded by further DNA sequences in the sample. This chain connects TRBV12-3 or TRBV12-4 to TRBJ2-1, with 8 bases aligning to TRBD2. J gave up 7 bases and V 2 bases, and 7 bases lay outside the gene matches. CDR3 length equals 15 residues. The DNA of the CDR3 is TGTGCCAGCAGTTTAAGTGGCACTAGCGGAAATGAGCAGTTCTTC. Translating it yields CASSLSGTSGNEQFF.

There are many counts of this clone. This chain links TRBV20-1 with TRBJ2-1; possible D gene TRBD2, 6 bases. The V and J ends lost 0 bases and 8 bases respectively, with 11 bases between them. The CDR3 covers 13 residues. Germline loops: CDR1 DFQATT, CDR2 SNEGSKA (reference sequence). The CDR3 nucleotides are TGCAGTGCTAGAGATCCGGGAGCCGATGAGCAGTTCTTC. This codes for CSARDPGADEQFF.

This sequence joins TRBV11-2 and TRBJ1-2; D remains ambiguous. In germline, CDR1 is SGHAT, CDR2 FQNNGV. V lost 1 base to trimming and J lost 2 bases, with 17 bases between them. The CDR3 totals 17 residues. Written as DNA, the CDR3 is TGTGCCAGCAGCTTAGTAGGCCGGGGAATATACAACTATGGCTACACCTTC. The encoded protein is CASSLVGRGIYNYGYTF.

Comments on this clone: Sequence at one end of the junction differs from germline and may be a read error. V is TRBV6-2 or TRBV6-3 and J is TRBJ2-1, with 14 bases identical to TRBD2. This CDR3 region has 17 residues. Germline V gives CDR1 MNHEY, CDR2 SVGEGT. The CDR3 spells CTSSYGGLAGGGDEQFF. The CDR3 nucleotides are TGTACCAGCAGTTACGGTGGACTAGCGGGAGGAGGCGATGAGCAGTTCTTC.

As to this clone: The junction departs from the called germline gene at one end, perhaps through a read error. V gene TRBV2 combines with J gene TRBJ2-1; maybe TRBD2 (7 bases). The length of the CDR3 is 16 residues. The germline V gene has CDR1 SNHLY and CDR2 FYNNEI. CDR3 region: CASSRRLSGGIWGQLF. CDR3 DNA: TGTGCCAGCAGTCGCCGACTATCGGGGGGCATCTGGGGGCAGCTCTTC.

The chain is built from TRBV19 and TRBJ1-1, with D uncertain. The V and J ends lost 4 bases and 7 bases respectively, with 7 bases between them. Germline V gives CDR1 LNHDA, CDR2 SQIVND (reference sequence). The CDR3 extends over 11 amino acids. CDR3 region: CASSTGVEAFF. The DNA of the CDR3 is TGTGCCAGTAGTACGGGTGTTGAAGCTTTCTTT.

This clone was found many times. The rearrangement uses TRBV2 and TRBJ1-2, with a tentative D call TRBD1 (5 bases). CDR1 is SNHLY, CDR2 FYNNEI, per germline. The CDR3 contains 15 residues. V was trimmed by 6 bases and J by 0 bases, leaving 14 bases between them. The CDR3 region is CASRGEGAANYGYTF. Here the CDR3 DNA reads TGTGCCAGCAGGGGGGAAGGGGCAGCTAACTATGGCTACACCTTC.

This clone was detected many times. The CDR3 spells CSAIKGSETQYF. The CDR3 DNA reads TGCAGTGCCATAAAGGGTAGCGAGACCCAGTACTTC. The rearrangement uses TRBV20-1 and TRBJ2-5; no firm D call. Germline V gives CDR1 DFQATT, CDR2 SNEGSKA (reference sequence). The CDR3 length is 12 residues. Trimming pared 6 bases from V and 5 bases from J, leaving 13 bases between.

This clone was seen repeatedly, ten times or more. In nucleotides, the CDR3 is TGTGCCAGCAGCCCAGGGACCTCAAACTATGGCTACACCTTC. This encodes CASSPGTSNYGYTF. The V call is TRBV12-3 or TRBV12-4, the J call TRBJ1-2, with TRBD1 as a possible D gene (5 bases). V lost 6 bases, J lost 2 bases, and 13 bases lay in between. CDR3 size: 14 residues.

In its sample, this clone was seen a few times. The chain is built from TRBV27 and TRBJ1-1; no definite D call. There are 13 residues in the CDR3. Deletions cut 5 bases from V and 2 bases from J, with 9 bases between. Germline loops: CDR1 MNHEY, CDR2 SMNVEV (reference sequence). DNA of the CDR3: TGTGCCAGCAGTGTCCGGTACAACACTGAAGCTTTCTTT. This encodes CASSVRYNTEAFF.

The chain uses TRBV6-1 and TRBJ1-5; no clear D gene. Trimming shortened V by 7 bases and J by 3 bases, and 10 bases separated the two germline ends. This CDR3 is 13 amino acids long. Looked up from germline, CDR1 is MNHNS and CDR2 is SASEGT. The CDR3 DNA is TGTGCCAGCAATAAAGTGAACAATCAGCCCCAGCATTTT. Protein product: CASNKVNNQPQHF.

As DNA, the CDR3 is TGTGCCACCAGCAGAGATCTCGGTGGGTGGGGAAACACCATATATTTT. Translating it yields CATSRDLGGWGNTIYF. The chain couples TRBV15 to TRBJ1-3; D gene unclear. The CDR3 covers 16 residues. Trimming pared 0 bases from V and 4 bases from J, leaving 13 bases between. Germline CDR1 reads LNHNV; CDR2 reads YYDKDF (reference sequence).

This clone was seen only a few times. The CDR3, as DNA: TGTGCCAGCAGTTACGGGGCTCCCTGGGACACTGAAGCTTTCTTT. It codes for CASSYGAPWDTEAFF. This chain connects TRBV6-6 to TRBJ1-1; TRBD1 is a possible D gene (5 bases). The CDR3 runs 15 residues. V was cut by 2 bases and J by 3 bases, with 13 bases left in between. Germline V CDR1 and CDR2: MNHNY, SVGAGI (reference sequence).

This clone was seen ten or more times. The chain links TRBV2 to TRBJ2-2, with D maybe TRBD1 (5 bases). Looked up from germline, CDR1 is SNHLY and CDR2 is FYNNEI. V lost 2 bases and J 1 base, leaving 11 bases between the germline ends. This CDR3 has 16 amino acids. CDR3 region: CASSESVQGNTGELFF. The CDR3 DNA is TGTGCCAGCAGTGAAAGTGTTCAGGGGAACACCGGGGAGCTGTTTTTT.

This clone qualifies as medium-sized (0.01 to 0.1%). CDR3 bases: TGTGCCGGGGTTCGAGTAGGTGGCTACACCTTC. Translated: CAGVRVGGYTF. V usage is TRBV30 and J usage is TRBJ1-2, with D unresolved. This CDR3 contains 11 residues. Germline lookup yields CDR1 GTSNPN and CDR2 SVGIG (reference sequence). V was shortened by 8 bases and J by 7 bases, with 14 bases between the two germline ends.

This chain connects TRBV20-1 to TRBJ1-1; weak D call: TRBD1 (5 bases). V gave up 3 bases and J gave up 0 bases, with 8 bases separating them. This CDR3 region has 13 residues. Germline V gene data show CDR1 as DFQATT and CDR2 as SNEGSKA (reference sequence). The CDR3 nucleotides are TGCAGTGCTAGCGGCAGGGTGAACACTGAAGCTTTCTTT. Translation: CSASGRVNTEAFF.

V is TRBV20-1 and J is TRBJ2-2; TRBD1 might be the D (6 bases). The germline CDR1 and CDR2 sequences are DFQATT and SNEGSKA (reference sequence). The ends were cut back, 0 bases at V and 3 bases at J, with 20 bases in the middle. This CDR3 has 18 residues. The CDR3 sequence is CSARDRNEGVRYTGELFF. The CDR3 DNA follows: TGCAGTGCTAGAGATCGCAATGAGGGGGTTAGGTACACCGGGGAGCTGTTTTTT.

The rearrangement uses TRBV24-1 and TRBJ2-2; possibly TRBD2 for D (5 bases). Per the germline V gene, CDR1 is KGHDR and CDR2 is SFDVKD. Trimming took off 4 bases at V and 7 bases at J, with 18 bases between the two ends. This CDR3 spans 16 amino acids. CDR3: CATSELASRAGGELFF. For the CDR3, the DNA is TGTGCCACCAGTGAACTCGCGTCTCGGGCGGGCGGGGAGCTGTTTTTT.

CDR3 in DNA: TGTGCCAGCACCAAGGACGGCCGCACAGATACGCAGTATTTT. Protein: CASTKDGRTDTQYF. The chain joins TRBV6-1 to TRBJ2-3; D is ambiguous. The V end lost 7 bases, the J end lost 1 base, and 12 bases lay between the germline ends. This CDR3 has 14 amino acids. CDR1 is MNHNS, CDR2 SASEGT, per germline.